Here is one T cell receptor (beta chain) with its context. The CDR3 loop spans 12 amino acids. Germline assignment: CDR1 ENHRY and CDR2 SYGVKD. Trimming stripped 3 bases from V and 1 base from J, with 3 bases between. Authors' processing steps: Amplification of reference gene primers provided the estimated nucleated cell counts. Data came from immunoSEQ multiplex PCR; TCRdb stores just in-frame clones and leaves some out. The V and J calls and clone size were taken over from that table, and D and trimming were inferred from the DNA. The sample includes roughly 180,000 clones, approximately 85% seen only once; the top ten take 1% to 1.5%. These data belong to a study of blood T cell repertoires in COVID-19.

The clonotype originates from a man aged 60 to 75 who had recovered from COVID-19. The chain links TRBV10-3 to TRBJ1-1; no clear D. Specimen: peripheral blood. In DNA form, the CDR3 reads TGTGCCATCAGTGACAGGAACACTGAAGCTTTCTTT. Its protein is CAISDRNTEAFF.